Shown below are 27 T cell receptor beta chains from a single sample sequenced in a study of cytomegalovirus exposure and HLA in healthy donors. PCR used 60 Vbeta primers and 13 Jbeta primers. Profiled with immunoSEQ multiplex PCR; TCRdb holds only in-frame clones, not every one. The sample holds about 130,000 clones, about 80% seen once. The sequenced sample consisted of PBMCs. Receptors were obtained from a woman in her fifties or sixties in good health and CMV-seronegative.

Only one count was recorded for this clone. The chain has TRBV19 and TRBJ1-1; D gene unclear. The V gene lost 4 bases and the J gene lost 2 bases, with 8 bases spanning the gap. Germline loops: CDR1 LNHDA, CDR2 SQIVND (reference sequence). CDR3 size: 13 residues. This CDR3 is CASSTGINTEAFF. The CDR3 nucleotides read TGTGCCAGTAGTACGGGGATTAACACTGAAGCTTTCTTT. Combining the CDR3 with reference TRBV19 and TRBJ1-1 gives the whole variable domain DGGITQSPKYLFRKEGQNVTLSCEQNLNHDAMYWYRQDPGQGLRLIYYSQIVNDFQKGDIAEGYSVSREKKESFPLTVTSAQKNPTAFYLCASSTGINTEAFFGQGTRLTVV.

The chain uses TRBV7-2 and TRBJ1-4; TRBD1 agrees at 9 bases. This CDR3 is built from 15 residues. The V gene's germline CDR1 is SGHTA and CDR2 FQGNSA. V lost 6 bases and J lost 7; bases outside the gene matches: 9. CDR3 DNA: TGTGCCAGCAGAACGGGACAGGGCCACCTTGAAAAACTGTTTTTT. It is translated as CASRTGQGHLEKLFF.

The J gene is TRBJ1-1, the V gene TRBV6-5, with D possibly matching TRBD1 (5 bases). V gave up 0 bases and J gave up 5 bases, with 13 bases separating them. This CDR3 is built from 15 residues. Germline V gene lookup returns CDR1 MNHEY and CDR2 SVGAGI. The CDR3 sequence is CASSYSYQGGTEAFF. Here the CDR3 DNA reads TGTGCCAGCAGTTACTCGTATCAGGGAGGTACTGAAGCTTTCTTT.

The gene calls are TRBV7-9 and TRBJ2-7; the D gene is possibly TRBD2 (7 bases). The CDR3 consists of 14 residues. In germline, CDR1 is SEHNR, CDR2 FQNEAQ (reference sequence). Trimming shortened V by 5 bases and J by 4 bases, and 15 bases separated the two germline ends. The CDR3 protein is CASSPNSGTYEQYF. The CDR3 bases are TGTGCCAGCAGCCCAAACAGCGGGACATACGAGCAGTACTTC. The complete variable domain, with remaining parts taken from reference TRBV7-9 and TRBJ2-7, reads DTGVSQNPRHKITKRGQNVTFRCDPISEHNRLYWYRQTLGQGPEFLTYFQNEAQLEKSRLLSDRFSAERPKGSFSTLEIQRTEQGDSAMYLCASSPNSGTYEQYFGPGTRLTVT.

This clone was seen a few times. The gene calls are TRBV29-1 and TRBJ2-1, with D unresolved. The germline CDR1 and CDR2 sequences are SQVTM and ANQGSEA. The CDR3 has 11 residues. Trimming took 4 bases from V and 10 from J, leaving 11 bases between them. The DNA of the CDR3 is TGCAGCGTTGGAGGCCCGGAGGAGCAGTTCTTC. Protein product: CSVGGPEEQFF.

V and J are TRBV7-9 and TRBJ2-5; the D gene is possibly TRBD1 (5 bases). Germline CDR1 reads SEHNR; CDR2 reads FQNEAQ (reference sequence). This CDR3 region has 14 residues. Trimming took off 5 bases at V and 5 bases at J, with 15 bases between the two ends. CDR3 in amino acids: CASSDGPGPETQYF. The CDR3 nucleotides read TGTGCCAGCAGCGATGGGCCAGGGCCGGAGACCCAGTACTTC.

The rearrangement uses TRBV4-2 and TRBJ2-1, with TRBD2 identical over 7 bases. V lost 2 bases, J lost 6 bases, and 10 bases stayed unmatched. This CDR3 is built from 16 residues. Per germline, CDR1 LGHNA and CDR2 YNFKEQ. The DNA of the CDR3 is TGTGCCAGCAGCCAACCTAGCGGCAGAGCGTCCAATGAGCAGTTCTTC. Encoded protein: CASSQPSGRASNEQFF.

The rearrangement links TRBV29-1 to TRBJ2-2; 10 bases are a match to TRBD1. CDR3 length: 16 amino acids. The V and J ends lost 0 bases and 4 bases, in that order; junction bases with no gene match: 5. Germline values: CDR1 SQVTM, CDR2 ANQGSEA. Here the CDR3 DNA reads TGCAGCGTTGAAGATCCGGACAGGGGGACCACCGGGGAGCTGTTTTTT. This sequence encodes CSVEDPDRGTTGELFF.

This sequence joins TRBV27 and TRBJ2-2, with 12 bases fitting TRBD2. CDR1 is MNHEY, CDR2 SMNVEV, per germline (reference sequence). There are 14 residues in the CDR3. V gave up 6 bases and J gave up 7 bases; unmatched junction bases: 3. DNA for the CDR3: TGTGCCAGCAGATCTAGCGGGAGGGGCGGGGAGCTGTTTTTT. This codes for CASRSSGRGGELFF.

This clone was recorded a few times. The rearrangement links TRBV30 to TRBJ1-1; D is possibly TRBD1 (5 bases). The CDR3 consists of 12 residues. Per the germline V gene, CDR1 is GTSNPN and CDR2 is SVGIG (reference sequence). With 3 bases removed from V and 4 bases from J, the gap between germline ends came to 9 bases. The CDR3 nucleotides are TGTGCCTGGAGAGGGGTCGGCACTGAAGCTTTCTTT. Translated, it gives CAWRGVGTEAFF.

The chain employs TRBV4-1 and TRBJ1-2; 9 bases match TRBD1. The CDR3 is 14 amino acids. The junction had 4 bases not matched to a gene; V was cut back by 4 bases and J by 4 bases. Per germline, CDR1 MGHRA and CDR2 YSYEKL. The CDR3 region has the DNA TGCGCCAGCAGCCCATCGGGACAGGGCTATGGCTACACCTTC. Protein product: CASSPSGQGYGYTF.

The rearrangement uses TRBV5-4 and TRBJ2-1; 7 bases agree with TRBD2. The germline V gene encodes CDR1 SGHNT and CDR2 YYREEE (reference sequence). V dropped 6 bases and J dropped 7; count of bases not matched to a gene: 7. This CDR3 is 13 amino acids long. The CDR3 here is CASKRDLRNEQFF. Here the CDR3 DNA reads TGTGCCAGCAAGCGGGACTTAAGGAATGAGCAGTTCTTC.

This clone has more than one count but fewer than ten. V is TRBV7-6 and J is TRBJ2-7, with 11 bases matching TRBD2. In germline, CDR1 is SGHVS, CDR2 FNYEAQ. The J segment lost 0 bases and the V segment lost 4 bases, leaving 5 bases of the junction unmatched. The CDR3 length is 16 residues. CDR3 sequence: CASSSNSGRASYEQYF. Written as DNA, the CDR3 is TGTGCCAGCAGCTCAAATAGCGGGAGGGCCTCCTACGAGCAGTACTTC.

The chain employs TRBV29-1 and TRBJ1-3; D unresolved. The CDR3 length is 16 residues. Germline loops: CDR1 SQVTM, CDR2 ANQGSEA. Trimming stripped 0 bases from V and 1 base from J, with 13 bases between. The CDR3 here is CSVEDRVGGSGNTIYF. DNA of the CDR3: TGCAGCGTTGAAGATCGAGTGGGAGGATCTGGAAACACCATATATTTT.

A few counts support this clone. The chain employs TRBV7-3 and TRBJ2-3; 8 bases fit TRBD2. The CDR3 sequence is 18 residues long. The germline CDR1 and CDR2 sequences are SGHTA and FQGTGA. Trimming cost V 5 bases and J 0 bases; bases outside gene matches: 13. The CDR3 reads CASSQQGGLASSTDTQYF. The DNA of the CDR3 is TGTGCCAGCAGCCAACAGGGTGGACTAGCTTCAAGCACAGATACGCAGTATTTT.

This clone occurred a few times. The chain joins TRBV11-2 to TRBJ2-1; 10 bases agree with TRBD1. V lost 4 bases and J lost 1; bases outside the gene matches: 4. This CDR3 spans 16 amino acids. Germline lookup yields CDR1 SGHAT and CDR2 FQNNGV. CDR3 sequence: CASSSRTGGSYNEQFF. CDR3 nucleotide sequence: TGTGCCAGCAGCTCCAGGACAGGGGGGTCCTACAATGAGCAGTTCTTC.

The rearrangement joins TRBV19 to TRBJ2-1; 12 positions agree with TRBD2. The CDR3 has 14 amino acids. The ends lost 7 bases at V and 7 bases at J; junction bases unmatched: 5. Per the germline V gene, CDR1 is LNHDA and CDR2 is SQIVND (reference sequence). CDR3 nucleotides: TGTGCCAGTAACCCTAGCGGGAGGGGGAATGAGCAGTTCTTC. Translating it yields CASNPSGRGNEQFF.

The CDR3 sequence: CASSYSPGFGNTIYF. CDR3 DNA: TGTGCCAGCAGTTACTCTCCGGGGTTTGGAAACACCATATATTTT. V gene TRBV6-5 combines with J gene TRBJ1-3; D is unresolved. V was pared by 0 bases and J by 3 bases, with 9 bases between. CDR1 and CDR2 from the germline V gene are MNHEY and SVGAGI. This CDR3 has 15 amino acids.

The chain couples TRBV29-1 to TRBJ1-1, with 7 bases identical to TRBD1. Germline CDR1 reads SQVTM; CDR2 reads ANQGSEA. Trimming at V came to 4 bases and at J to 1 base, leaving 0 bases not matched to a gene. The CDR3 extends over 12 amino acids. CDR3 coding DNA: TGCAGCGTTGGACAGGGGAACACTGAAGCTTTCTTT. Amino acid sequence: CSVGQGNTEAFF.

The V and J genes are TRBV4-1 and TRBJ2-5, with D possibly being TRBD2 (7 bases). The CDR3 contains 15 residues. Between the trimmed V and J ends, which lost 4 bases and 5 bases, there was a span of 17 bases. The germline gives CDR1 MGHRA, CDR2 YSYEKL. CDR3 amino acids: CASSPKGGLAETQYF. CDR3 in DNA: TGCGCCAGCAGCCCCAAGGGGGGGCTAGCGGAGACCCAGTACTTC.

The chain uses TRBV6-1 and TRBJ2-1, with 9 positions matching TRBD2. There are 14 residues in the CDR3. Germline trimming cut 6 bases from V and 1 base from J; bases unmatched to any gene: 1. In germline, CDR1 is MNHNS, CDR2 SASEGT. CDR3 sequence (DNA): TGTGCCAGCAGGACTAGCGGATCCTACAATGAGCAGTTCTTC. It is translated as CASRTSGSYNEQFF.

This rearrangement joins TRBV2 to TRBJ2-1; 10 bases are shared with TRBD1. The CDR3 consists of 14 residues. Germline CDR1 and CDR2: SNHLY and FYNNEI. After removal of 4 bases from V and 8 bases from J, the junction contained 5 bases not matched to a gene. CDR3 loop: CASSGDRGMYEQFF. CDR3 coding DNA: TGTGCCAGCAGTGGGGACAGGGGTATGTATGAGCAGTTCTTC.

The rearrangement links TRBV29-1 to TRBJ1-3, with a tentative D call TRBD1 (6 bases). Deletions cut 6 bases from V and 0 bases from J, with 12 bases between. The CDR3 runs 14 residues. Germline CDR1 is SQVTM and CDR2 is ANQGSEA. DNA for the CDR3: TGCAGCGTGGACGGACAGAACTCTGGAAACACCATATATTTT. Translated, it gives CSVDGQNSGNTIYF.

CDR3 region: CASSQGDRGQPQHF. The CDR3 DNA is TGCGCCAGCAGCCAAGGGGACAGGGGACAGCCCCAGCATTTT. The rearrangement uses TRBV4-3 and TRBJ1-5; 10 nucleotides agree with TRBD1. Trimming cost V 1 base and J 7 bases; bases outside gene matches: 1. This CDR3 comprises 14 residues. The V gene's germline CDR1 is LGHNA and CDR2 YSLEER.

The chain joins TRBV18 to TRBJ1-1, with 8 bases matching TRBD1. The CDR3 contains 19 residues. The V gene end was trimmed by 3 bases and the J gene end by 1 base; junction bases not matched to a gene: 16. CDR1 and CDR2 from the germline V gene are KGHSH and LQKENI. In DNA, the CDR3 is TGTGCCAGCTCACCGGGGGCAGGGGGCAGTTATCGCGGGAACACTGAAGCTTTCTTT. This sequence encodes CASSPGAGGSYRGNTEAFF.

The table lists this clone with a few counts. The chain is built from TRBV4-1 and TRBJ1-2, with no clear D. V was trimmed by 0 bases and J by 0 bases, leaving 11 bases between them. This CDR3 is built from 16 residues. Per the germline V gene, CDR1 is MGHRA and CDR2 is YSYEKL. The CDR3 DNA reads TGCGCCAGCAGCCAAGATGTTGGGAGGGCTAACTATGGCTACACCTTC. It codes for CASSQDVGRANYGYTF.

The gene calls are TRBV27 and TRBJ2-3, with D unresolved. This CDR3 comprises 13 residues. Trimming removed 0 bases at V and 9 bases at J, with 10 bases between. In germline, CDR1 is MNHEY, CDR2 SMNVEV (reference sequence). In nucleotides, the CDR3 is TGTGCCAGCAGTTTATCGCGAGTTGAGACGCAGTATTTT. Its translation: CASSLSRVETQYF.